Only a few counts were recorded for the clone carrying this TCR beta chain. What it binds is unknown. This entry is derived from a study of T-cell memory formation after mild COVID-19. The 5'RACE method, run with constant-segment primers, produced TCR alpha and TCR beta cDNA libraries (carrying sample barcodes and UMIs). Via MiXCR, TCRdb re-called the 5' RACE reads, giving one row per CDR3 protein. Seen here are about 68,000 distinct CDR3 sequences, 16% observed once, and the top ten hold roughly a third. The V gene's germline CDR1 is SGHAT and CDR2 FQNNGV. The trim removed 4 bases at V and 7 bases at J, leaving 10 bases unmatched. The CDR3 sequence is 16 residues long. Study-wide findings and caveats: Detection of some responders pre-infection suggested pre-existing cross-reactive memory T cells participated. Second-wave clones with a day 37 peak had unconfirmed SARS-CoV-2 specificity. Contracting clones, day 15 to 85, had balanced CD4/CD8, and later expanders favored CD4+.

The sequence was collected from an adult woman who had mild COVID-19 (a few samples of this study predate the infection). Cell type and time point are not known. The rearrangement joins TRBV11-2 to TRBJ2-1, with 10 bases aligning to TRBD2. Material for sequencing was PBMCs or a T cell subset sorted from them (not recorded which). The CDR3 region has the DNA TGTGCCAGCAGCTCCTATCCTAGCGGGGGAGGGAATGAGCAGTTCTTC. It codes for CASSSYPSGGGNEQFF.